Following are 23 T cell receptor beta chains from one sample sequenced in a study of ipilimumab plus nivolumab after autologous stem cell transplantation. TCRdb keeps only in-frame clones here, not all; method: immunoSEQ multiplex PCR. The table has 15,000 to 20,000 clones, around 82% seen once. Sequencing used PBMCs, obtained in a trial of ipilimumab plus nivolumab as post-transplant consolidation. The receptors derive from a male donor with diffuse large B-cell lymphoma.

This clone is a singleton in its sample. The V call is TRBV18, the J call TRBJ1-1; unclear D gene. The CDR3 contains 14 residues. Germline CDR1 and CDR2: KGHSH and LQKENI. V lost 0 bases and J lost 3, with 8 bases in between. The CDR3 spells CASSPPPGYTEAFF. CDR3 DNA: TGTGCCAGCTCACCACCTCCCGGATACACTGAAGCTTTCTTT.

The chain is built from TRBV9 and TRBJ1-2; 9 nucleotides match TRBD1. V was pared by 3 bases and J by 13 bases, with 10 bases of the junction left unmatched. This CDR3 is built from 13 residues. Germline assignment: CDR1 SGDLS and CDR2 YYNGEE. The CDR3 spells CASSANPQGACTF. The CDR3 DNA sequence: TGTGCCAGCAGCGCCAACCCACAGGGGGCATGCACCTTC.

V usage is TRBV2 and J usage is TRBJ2-5; 9 bases map to TRBD2. From germline, CDR1 is SNHLY and CDR2 FYNNEI. The CDR3 has 14 residues. V was pared by 5 bases and J by 1 base, with 2 bases of the junction left unmatched. The DNA for the CDR3 is TGTGCCAGCAGTAGCGGGGGGTCCCAAGAGACCCAGTACTTC. Its protein product is CASSSGGSQETQYF.

This clone was detected only a few times. The rearrangement uses TRBV11-2 and TRBJ2-2; possibly TRBD2 for D (7 bases). V was clipped by 4 bases and J by 5 bases, with 20 bases between them. CDR1 is SGHAT, CDR2 FQNNGV, per germline. The CDR3 has 17 residues. CDR3: CASSSVGGASFTGELFF. For the CDR3, the DNA is TGTGCCAGCAGCTCGGTAGGGGGGGCGTCGTTTACCGGGGAGCTGTTTTTT.

The gene calls are TRBV28 and TRBJ2-3; 9 bases are a match to TRBD1. Germline-derived CDR1 and CDR2 are MDHEN and SYDVKM. Trimming at V came to 5 bases and at J to 3 bases, leaving 12 bases not matched to a gene. The CDR3 contains 17 residues. CDR3 region: CASSPTIQTGGTDTQYF. CDR3 in DNA: TGTGCCAGCAGTCCAACAATCCAGACAGGGGGAACAGATACGCAGTATTTT. Using reference TRBV28 and TRBJ2-3 for the parts outside the CDR3, the full variable domain is DVKVTQSSRYLVKRTGEKVFLECVQDMDHENMFWYRQDPGLGLRLIYFSYDVKMKEKGDIPEGYSVSREKKERFSLILESASTNQTSMYLCASSPTIQTGGTDTQYFGPGTRLTVL.

The rearrangement uses TRBV7-9 and TRBJ2-3; possible D gene TRBD1, 5 bases. Trimming left V 2 bases short and J 3 bases short, with 12 bases between. CDR1 SEHNR and CDR2 FQNEAQ come from the germline V gene (reference sequence). The CDR3 contains 15 residues. CDR3 nucleotide sequence: TGTGCCAGCAGCTTATTAGTGGGGCTGACAGATACGCAGTATTTT. It is translated as CASSLLVGLTDTQYF. Complete variable domain (other parts from reference TRBV7-9 and TRBJ2-3): DTGVSQNPRHKITKRGQNVTFRCDPISEHNRLYWYRQTLGQGPEFLTYFQNEAQLEKSRLLSDRFSAERPKGSFSTLEIQRTEQGDSAMYLCASSLLVGLTDTQYFGPGTRLTVL.

In this sample, this clone turned up a few times. The junction departs from the called germline gene at one end, perhaps through a read error. V usage is TRBV19 and J usage is TRBJ1-5; a possible D gene is TRBD1 (6 bases). The CDR3 is 15 amino acids. Germline assignment: CDR1 LNHDA and CDR2 SQIVND (reference sequence). The CDR3 DNA sequence: TGTGCCAGTAGCCCTCAGGGGCTTAGCAAACAGCCCCAGCATTTT. Amino acid sequence: CASSPQGLSKQPQHF.

In regard to this clone: A much bigger clone sits one base away, suggesting this may be a read error. Other nucleotide sequences in the sample specify the same CDR3. V gene TRBV11-3 combines with J gene TRBJ2-1; TRBD2 aligns across 11 bases. The CDR3 has 18 residues. J was trimmed by 5 bases and V by 2 bases; bases with no gene match: 11. The germline gives CDR1 SGHNT, CDR2 YENEEA. The CDR3 loop is CASSLFGPTSGGNNEQFF. The DNA of the CDR3 is TGTGCCAGCAGCTTATTTGGCCCTACTAGCGGGGGAAACAATGAGCAGTTCTTC.

In this sample, this clone turned up once. This chain joins TRBV5-4 and TRBJ1-6, with D possibly TRBD1 on 6 matching bases. Trimming removed 4 bases from V and 6 bases from J, with 23 bases in between. The CDR3 has 18 amino acids. Germline V gene lookup returns CDR1 SGHNT and CDR2 YYREEE (reference sequence). The CDR3 is CASSPKLYRDTFNSPLHF. CDR3 DNA: TGTGCCAGCAGCCCTAAATTATACCGGGACACTTTTAATTCACCCCTCCACTTT. Looking up the rest from reference TRBV5-4 and TRBJ1-6 gives the full variable domain: ETGVTQSPTHLIKTRGQQVTLRCSSQSGHNTVSWYQQALGQGPQFIFQYYREEENGRGNFPPRFSGLQFPNYSSELNVNALELDDSALYLCASSPKLYRDTFNSPLHFGNGTRLTVT.

The chain recombines TRBV6-5 with TRBJ2-1, with 9 bases fitting TRBD2. Germline V CDR1 and CDR2: MNHEY, SVGAGI. The CDR3 length is 12 residues. Trimming removed 6 bases from V and 10 bases from J; junction bases left unmatched: 4. For the CDR3, the DNA is TGTGCCAGCAGATCTGGACTAGCGGAGCAGTTCTTC. Amino acids: CASRSGLAEQFF.

This clone was picked up one time. The J gene is TRBJ2-5, the V gene TRBV7-2; 9 bases match TRBD2. The junction had 7 bases not matched to a gene; V was cut back by 3 bases and J by 5 bases. The germline V gene has CDR1 SGHTA and CDR2 FQGNSA. The CDR3 runs 15 residues. DNA for the CDR3: TGTGCCAGCAGCTTCAGGCGGGGGGGCTGGGAGACCCAGTACTTC. Protein sequence: CASSFRRGGWETQYF.

The chain combines TRBV5-6 with TRBJ1-6; D may be TRBD1 (5 bases). The V end lost 0 bases, the J end lost 7 bases, and 14 bases lay between the germline ends. Germline CDR1 is SGHDT and CDR2 is YYEEEE. The CDR3 contains 16 residues. CDR3 coding DNA: TGTGCCAGCAGCTTGGGAATGGGCGGGGGAAATTCACCCCTCCACTTT. This sequence encodes CASSLGMGGGNSPLHF.

The J gene is TRBJ1-4, the V gene TRBV7-8; D not resolved. CDR3 size: 13 residues. The V and J ends lost 1 base and 5 bases respectively, with 5 bases between them. Per the germline V gene, CDR1 is SGHVS and CDR2 is FQNEAQ. The CDR3 sequence is CASSLGRNEKLFF. The CDR3 region has the DNA TGTGCCAGCAGCTTAGGCAGAAATGAAAAACTGTTTTTT.

The rearrangement joins TRBV5-1 to TRBJ1-3, with D uncertain. Trimming shortened V by 5 bases and J by 8 bases, and 17 bases separated the two germline ends. CDR1 and CDR2 (germline): SGHRS, YFSETQ. The CDR3 runs to 14 residues. The CDR3: CASSPTGSRDTIYF. CDR3 nucleotides: TGCGCCAGCAGTCCGACGGGTAGCCGTGACACCATATATTTT.

The chain couples TRBV5-1 to TRBJ2-5; 9 bases are shared with TRBD2. Germline trimming cut 3 bases from V and 6 bases from J; bases unmatched to any gene: 9. The CDR3 extends over 15 amino acids. Looked up from germline, CDR1 is SGHRS and CDR2 is YFSETQ. CDR3 sequence reads: CASSWAAGGPKTQYF. The CDR3 nucleotides are TGCGCCAGCAGCTGGGCGGCGGGGGGGCCAAAGACCCAGTACTTC. Full variable domain (missing parts from reference TRBV5-1 and TRBJ2-5): KAGVTQTPRYLIKTRGQQVTLSCSPISGHRSVSWYQQTPGQGLQFLFEYFSETQRNKGNFPGRFSGRQFSNSRSEMNVSTLELGDSALYLCASSWAAGGPKTQYFGPGTRLLVL.

The gene calls are TRBV7-9 and TRBJ1-3; TRBD1 matches 10 bases. J was trimmed by 0 bases and V by 1 base; bases with no gene match: 9. The CDR3 contains 19 residues. Germline CDR1 is SEHNR and CDR2 is FQNEAQ (reference sequence). CDR3 in amino acids: CASSLVGTGAPFSGNTIYF. CDR3 nucleotides: TGTGCCAGCAGCTTAGTAGGGACAGGGGCTCCGTTCTCTGGAAACACCATATATTTT.

J is TRBJ2-7 and V is TRBV30; D gene unclear. From germline, CDR1 is GTSNPN and CDR2 SVGIG (reference sequence). The CDR3 extends over 15 amino acids. Trimming took off 2 bases at V and 1 base at J, with 15 bases between the two ends. The DNA for the CDR3 is TGTGCCTGGAGTTTGAGCATCTCGAGGTCCTACGAGCAGTACTTC. It is translated as CAWSLSISRSYEQYF.

The chain is built from TRBV18 and TRBJ2-5, with 8 bases matching TRBD2. CDR3 size: 15 residues. V lost 3 bases to trimming and J lost 4 bases; unmatched junction nucleotides: 7. The V gene's germline CDR1 is KGHSH and CDR2 LQKENI. The CDR3 is CASSPSGKGRETQYF. The CDR3 DNA follows: TGTGCCAGCTCACCTAGCGGGAAGGGGCGAGAGACCCAGTACTTC.

The gene calls are TRBV2 and TRBJ1-5; the D is unclear. CDR1 is SNHLY, CDR2 FYNNEI, per germline. The V end was cut by 2 bases, the J end by 0 bases, with 8 bases between. The CDR3 sequence is 15 residues long. CDR3: CASSEFRNSNQPQHF. In DNA form, the CDR3 reads TGTGCCAGCAGTGAATTTCGGAATAGCAATCAGCCCCAGCATTTT.

The chain has TRBV6-6 and TRBJ2-1, with 9 bases matching TRBD2. The V segment lost 4 bases and the J segment 7 bases; nucleotides outside the gene matches: 8. This CDR3 is built from 15 residues. Germline assignment: CDR1 MNHNY and CDR2 SVGAGI (reference sequence). CDR3 loop: CASSFGGGVLNEQFF. In nucleotides, the CDR3 is TGTGCCAGCAGTTTTGGCGGGGGGGTTTTGAATGAGCAGTTCTTC.

The chain links TRBV27 to TRBJ2-5, with D perhaps TRBD1 or TRBD2 (5 bases each). TRBJ2-7 matches the DNA end more closely, so the J call is doubtful. There are 15 residues in the CDR3. Germline V gene data show CDR1 as MNHEY and CDR2 as SMNVEV (reference sequence). The DNA for the CDR3 is TGTGCCAGCAGTTTAGGGGGTACTTTCTCCTACGAGCAGTACTTC. It yields the protein CASSLGGTFSYEQYF.

The V gene is TRBV19, the J gene TRBJ1-3; D ambiguous. The germline V gene has CDR1 LNHDA and CDR2 SQIVND (reference sequence). This CDR3 spans 14 amino acids. V was cut by 5 bases and J by 0 bases, with 8 bases left in between. The CDR3 nucleotides read TGTGCCAGTAGTCAAACGTACTCTGGAAACACCATATATTTT. Protein sequence: CASSQTYSGNTIYF.

This clone was seen only once. The chain links TRBV4-2 to TRBJ2-3, with D tentatively TRBD2 (7 bases). The CDR3 covers 17 residues. Germline V gene data show CDR1 as LGHNA and CDR2 as YNFKEQ. Trimming cost V 1 base and J 5 bases, with 19 bases left between them. The chain's CDR3 is CASSQGAWEGDQDTQYF. CDR3 coding DNA: TGTGCCAGCAGCCAAGGGGCCTGGGAGGGGGATCAAGATACGCAGTATTTT.